This TCR beta chain was retrieved from a study of cytomegalovirus exposure and HLA in healthy donors. Study overall: The platform used for the 120 or so validation repertoires matched that of the 500 to 850 first-cohort repertoires, a later analysis reported.

CDR1 and CDR2 from the germline V gene are LGHNT and FRNRAP. The CDR3 sequence is 16 residues long. V was pared by 2 bases and J by 5 bases, with 6 bases of the junction left unmatched. Whole-study results and caveats: Generally TCR sequences proved uncommon, though certain public TCRs appeared in numerous donors. Three CMV-associated chains proved CMV antigen-specific in vitro.

Comments on this clone: What it binds is unknown.

Measured with immunoSEQ multiplex PCR; TCRdb has only the in-frame clones, and not every one. Here the sample spans about 120,000 clones, 75% to 90% being singletons. The TCR comes from a man younger than 30 in good health and CMV-seropositive. This chain links TRBV12-5 with TRBJ2-3, with 11 bases matching TRBD1. The source material was PBMCs. As DNA, the CDR3 is TGTGCTAGTGGTTTGAAAGTCGGGACAGGGGGAGATACGCAGTATTTT. This codes for CASGLKVGTGGDTQYF.